One T cell receptor (beta chain) is described in this entry. Its target is not known. The germline gives CDR1 MNHGY, CDR2 SVAAGI. Deletions cut 10 bases from V and 0 bases from J, with 25 bases between. The CDR3 extends over 17 amino acids. This record comes from a study of shared clonotypes between healthy human individuals. Whole-study findings and limits: Naive CD4 clonotypes were shared across a handful of donors at 4.5% to 6%.

Method: immunoSEQ multiplex PCR; TCRdb's copy keeps in-frame clones and lacks some. The profile covers about 1.1 million clones, with roughly 74% appearing a single time and 0.55% to 0.7% taken by the ten largest. The clonotype comes from a man between 18 and 35 years old in good health. Some clones in this sample may be carry-over from other donors' samples. The sequencing input was memory CD4+ T cells from PBMCs. Documented subset: CD45RA-negative fraction. This sequence joins TRBV6-9 and TRBJ2-7; the D call may be TRBD1 or TRBD2 (5 bases each). CDR3 residues: CAITINRRLPSSYEQYF. The CDR3, as DNA: TGTGCCATCACAATCAACAGGCGACTACCGAGCTCCTACGAGCAGTACTTC.